The entry that follows covers one T cell receptor (beta chain) sequence. Its cognate antigen has yet to be identified. No base-level quality is on record; no much larger clone is a single base apart. The sample holds other DNA sequences that translate to the same CDR3. The donors were healthy, HIV-negative adults who had no recently reported acute infections or vaccinations. Only Caucasian adults living in Nashville, Tennessee, USA were represented among the donors. For unsorted samples, tens of millions of PBMCs were counted and genomic DNA was extracted with the QIAamp DNA Blood Mini kit. Blood was collected by leukapheresis, and PBMCs were isolated by Ficoll-Histopaque density gradient centrifugation and then cryopreserved in liquid nitrogen vapor phase. For this chain, trimming is 6 bases at the V end and 4 bases at the J end, and the number of junction bases without a gene match is 1. CDR3 length: 12 amino acids, cysteine to phenylalanine. CDR3 DNA is the only sequence kept; it has 36 bases, read in frame from the first base. The germline V gene encodes CDR1 SGHAT and CDR2 FQNNGV.

TCR CDR3 regions were amplified from genomic DNA by multiplex PCR using the deep immunoSEQ assay. For each cell subset, the extracted genomic DNA was distributed evenly across all wells of several immunoSEQ 96-well plates, and each plate served as one replicate. For unsorted PBMC, each replicate PCR was loaded with about 270 ng genomic DNA, equivalent to approximately 33,000 T cell genomes. Genomic DNA from unsorted PBMC was sequenced over ten immunoSEQ deep assay plates. Purified libraries were measured with a Qubit 3.0 fluorometer, size-checked on a Bioanalyzer 2100, and measured again with the KAPA Library Quantification kit. Each immunoSEQ 96-well plate was sequenced on its own single-read 150-cycle Illumina NextSeq 550 flow cell. Turning to the authors' computational methods: The immunoSEQ output contained only junctional sequences without quality scores, so filtering could not match that applied to full-length reads. To assign V/J genes and CDR3, sequences were annotated using PyIR, a Python wrapper for IgBLAST v1.9, with IMGT germline references. Any read was removed if the V/J assignment was weak (E-value above 1e-6), the CDR3 was missing, or the read contained stop codons, out-of-frame junctions, or ambiguous translated residues. V3J clonotypes were defined as sequences sharing an identical inferred V gene, J gene, and CDR3 amino acid sequence. To compute the percentage overlap between repertoires, the number of shared unique clonotypes was divided by the size of the smaller repertoire. Repertoire richness was assessed with RTK rarefaction, the Chao1 estimator, and Recon v2.1 estimates of unobserved clonotypes. TCRdb retrieved this table from immuneACCESS and kept in-frame rearrangements only. Not all clones are present; in checked studies, unresolved V genes account for under half, and no reason is known for the remainder. V, J and clone size are those of that table, while D and trimming were read from the DNA. The table for this sample lists 450,000 to 600,000 clones; around three quarters of them were counted only once. The top ten hold roughly 12% of the sample.

The source of the sample is a study of shared clonotypes between healthy human individuals (dated by TCRdb to 2020 to 2021). About the full investigation: A couple of women and a few men aged 18 to 49 years were included in the cohort. To estimate repertoire size and how much clonotype sharing occurs between individuals, the study deeply sequenced the blood TCR repertoires of five or six healthy adults. To increase sequencing depth and limit assay-specific biases, TCR repertoire library preparation and sequencing were carried out by different laboratories using diverse techniques. Per donor, leukapheresis produced somewhere between about 0.94 and 10 billion PBMCs.

What the work shows at the level of the full study, not this receptor alone: Based on pairwise subsampling, the degree of clonotype sharing among donors was expected to be affected by sequencing depth. Sampling was limited to blood, and TCR repertoires in tissue likely differ from TCR repertoires in blood. The small number of donors limited the genetic and exposure-history diversity represented.

The TCR originated in a middle-aged woman in good health. Some clones in this sample may be carry-over from other donors' samples. The chain employs TRBV11-2 and TRBJ1-1; TRBD1 matches 8 bases in the middle. Source material: PBMCs. Here the CDR3 is given as CASSTGGTEAFF. The sequence in DNA is TGTGCCAGCAGTACAGGGGGCACTGAAGCTTTCTTT.